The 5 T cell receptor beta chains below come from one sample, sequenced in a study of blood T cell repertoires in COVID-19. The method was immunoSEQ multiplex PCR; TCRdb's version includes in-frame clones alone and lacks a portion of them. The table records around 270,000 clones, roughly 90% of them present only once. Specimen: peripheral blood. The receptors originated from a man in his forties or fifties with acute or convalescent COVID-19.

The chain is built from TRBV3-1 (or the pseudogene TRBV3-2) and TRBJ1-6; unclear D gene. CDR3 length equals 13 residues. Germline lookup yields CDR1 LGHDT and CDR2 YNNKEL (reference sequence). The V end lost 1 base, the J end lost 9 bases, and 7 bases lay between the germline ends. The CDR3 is CASSQGAGSPLHF. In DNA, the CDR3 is TGTGCCAGCAGCCAAGGCGCCGGTTCACCCCTCCACTTT.

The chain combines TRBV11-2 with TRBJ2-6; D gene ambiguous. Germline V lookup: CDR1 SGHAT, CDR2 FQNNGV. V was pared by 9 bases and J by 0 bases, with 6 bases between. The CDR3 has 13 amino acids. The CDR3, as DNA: TGTGCCAGTGTAGACTCTGGGGCCAACGTCCTGACTTTC. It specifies CASVDSGANVLTF.

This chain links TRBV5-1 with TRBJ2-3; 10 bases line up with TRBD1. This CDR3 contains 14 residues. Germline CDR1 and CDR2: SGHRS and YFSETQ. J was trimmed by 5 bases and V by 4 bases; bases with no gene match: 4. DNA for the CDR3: TGCGCCAGCAGCGTCAGGACAGGGGGAGATACGCAGTATTTT. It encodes CASSVRTGGDTQYF. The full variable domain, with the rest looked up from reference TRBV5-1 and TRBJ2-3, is KAGVTQTPRYLIKTRGQQVTLSCSPISGHRSVSWYQQTPGQGLQFLFEYFSETQRNKGNFPGRFSGRQFSNSRSEMNVSTLELGDSALYLCASSVRTGGDTQYFGPGTRLTVL.

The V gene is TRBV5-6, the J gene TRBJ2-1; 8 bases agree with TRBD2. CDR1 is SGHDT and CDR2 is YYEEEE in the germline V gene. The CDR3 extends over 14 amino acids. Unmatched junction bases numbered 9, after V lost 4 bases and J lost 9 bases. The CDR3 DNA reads TGTGCCAGCAGCGGCCCCGGGACTAGGGGTGAGCAGTTCTTC. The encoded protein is CASSGPGTRGEQFF.

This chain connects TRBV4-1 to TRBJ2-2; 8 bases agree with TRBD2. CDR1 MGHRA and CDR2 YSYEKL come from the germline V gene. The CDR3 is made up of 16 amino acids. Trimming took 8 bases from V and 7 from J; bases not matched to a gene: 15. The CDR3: CASGQVTGGPYGELFF. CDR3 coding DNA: TGCGCCAGCGGTCAAGTTACGGGGGGGCCCTACGGGGAGCTGTTTTTT.